The 15 T cell receptor beta chains below all came from one sample that was sequenced in a study of early T cells in non-severe SARS-CoV-2 infection. A single record per CDR3 protein comes from TCRdb applying MiXCR to the 5' RACE reads. The data hold roughly 60,000 distinct CDR3 sequences, with roughly 14% observed a single time. Sequenced input: whole blood. The origin of the receptors is an adult who was a healthcare worker with PCR-confirmed SARS-CoV-2 infection or an uninfected control (not recorded which).

This clonotype was detected a few times. The rearrangement uses TRBV10-3 and TRBJ2-3; no reliable D call. Trimming removed 0 bases from V and 5 bases from J, with 9 bases in between. The CDR3 sequence is 14 residues long. Germline V gene sequence: CDR1 ENHRY, CDR2 SYGVKD. CDR3 nucleotide sequence: TGTGCCATCAGTGAGTCGACTCGCGGAGATACGCAGTATTTT. As protein: CAISESTRGDTQYF.

This clonotype was seen ten or more times. This chain links TRBV27 with TRBJ2-6; TRBD1 matches at 7 bases. This CDR3 region has 21 residues. The germline V gene has CDR1 MNHEY and CDR2 SMNVEV (reference sequence). After removal of 0 bases from V and 0 bases from J, the junction contained 14 bases not matched to a gene. The CDR3 protein is CASSLSGDSVSPLSGANVLTF. The CDR3 nucleotides are TGTGCCAGCAGTTTATCGGGGGACAGCGTATCTCCACTCTCTGGGGCCAACGTCCTGACTTTC.

This clonotype has a handful of counts. The chain links TRBV29-1 to TRBJ2-7; D is undetermined. V gave up 6 bases and J gave up 2 bases, with 14 bases separating them. Germline V gives CDR1 SQVTM, CDR2 ANQGSEA. This CDR3 is built from 13 residues. The CDR3 region is CSVGSDWTYEQYF. Here the CDR3 DNA reads TGCAGCGTGGGCTCTGACTGGACCTACGAGCAGTACTTC.

This clonotype was picked up a small number of times. The chain combines TRBV12-3 or TRBV12-4 with TRBJ1-1; D unclear. The V and J ends lost 10 bases and 1 base respectively, with 10 bases between them. The CDR3 length is 12 residues. The CDR3 region has the DNA TGTGCCACCAGGCGTGGGAACACTGAAGCTTTCTTT. It encodes CATRRGNTEAFF.

This clonotype was found many times. V gene TRBV12-3 or TRBV12-4 combines with J gene TRBJ1-2; 9 nucleotides match TRBD1. This CDR3 spans 16 amino acids. V was pared by 5 bases and J by 4 bases, with 11 bases of the junction left unmatched. The CDR3 DNA sequence: TGTGCCAGCAGTCCTAACAGGGGGCGCGGTGTCTATGGCTACACCTTC. Translating it yields CASSPNRGRGVYGYTF.

This clonotype occurred many times. The chain uses TRBV10-3 and TRBJ2-2; no definite D call. Looked up from germline, CDR1 is ENHRY and CDR2 is SYGVKD. Trimming left V 6 bases short and J 6 bases short, with 8 bases between. This CDR3 comprises 12 residues. In DNA, the CDR3 is TGTGCCATCAGGTCTCCGGCCGGGGAGCTGTTTTTT. Translated, it gives CAIRSPAGELFF.

The chain employs TRBV6-5 and TRBJ2-7; D uncertain. Germline CDR1 reads MNHEY; CDR2 reads SVGAGI. The CDR3 covers 11 residues. With 8 bases removed from V and 1 base from J, the gap between germline ends came to 6 bases. The CDR3 DNA reads as TGTGCCAGCGGTAATTCCTACGAGCAGTACTTC. Translation gives CASGNSYEQYF.

This clonotype was seen only a few times. The chain couples TRBV5-6 to TRBJ1-1; D is perhaps TRBD1 (5 bases). CDR1 is SGHDT, CDR2 YYEEEE, per germline. CDR3 length equals 14 residues. V was clipped by 2 bases and J by 1 base, with 9 bases between them. The CDR3 nucleotides are TGTGCCAGCAGCTTAGGGGCGCGGAACACTGAAGCTTTCTTT. This codes for CASSLGARNTEAFF.

This clonotype was detected ten times or more. This chain connects TRBV7-2 to TRBJ1-1; D may be TRBD1 (6 bases). Trimming removed 3 bases at V and 5 bases at J, with 16 bases between. CDR1 is SGHTA, CDR2 FQGNSA, per germline. The CDR3 has 15 residues. DNA for the CDR3: TGTGCCAGCAGCTTGACAGGTCCTCTGGGGACTGAAGCTTTCTTT. It is translated as CASSLTGPLGTEAFF.

The chain combines TRBV12-3 or TRBV12-4 with TRBJ2-3, with D possibly TRBD2 on 6 matching bases. Trimming cost V 5 bases and J 1 base, with 10 bases left between them. There are 14 residues in the CDR3. CDR3 sequence: CASSQGLRTDTQYF. The CDR3 bases are TGTGCCAGCAGTCAGGGACTTCGCACAGATACGCAGTATTTT.

This clonotype was found many times. V is TRBV27 and J is TRBJ2-7; D uncertain. Trimming stripped 6 bases from V and 6 bases from J, with 9 bases between. Germline V CDR1 and CDR2: MNHEY, SMNVEV (reference sequence). The CDR3 runs 11 residues. The CDR3 is CASSDLSEQYF. The CDR3 nucleotides read TGTGCCAGCAGCGACCTTAGCGAGCAGTACTTC.

The chain joins TRBV20-1 to TRBJ2-5, with a possible D match to TRBD1 (5 bases). V gave up 0 bases and J gave up 2 bases, with 13 bases separating them. This CDR3 has 15 residues. CDR1 and CDR2 from the germline V gene are DFQATT and SNEGSKA (reference sequence). The CDR3 DNA is TGCAGTGCTAGAGATCAGGGCAAATATCAAGAGACCCAGTACTTC. Its protein product is CSARDQGKYQETQYF.

V gene TRBV18 combines with J gene TRBJ2-7; D is unresolved. The CDR3 is 13 amino acids. From germline, CDR1 is KGHSH and CDR2 LQKENI. V dropped 4 bases and J dropped 3 bases, with 10 bases sitting between them. For the CDR3, the DNA is TGTGCCAGCTCACTCTCTCTCCTCTACGAGCAGTACTTC. Protein: CASSLSLLYEQYF.

This rearrangement joins TRBV20-1 to TRBJ2-3, with 9 bases lining up with TRBD2. J gave up 2 bases and V 2 bases, and 2 bases lay outside the gene matches. The CDR3 has 14 residues. Germline V lookup: CDR1 DFQATT, CDR2 SNEGSKA (reference sequence). CDR3 nucleotides: TGCAGTGCTAGACTAGCGGGGTACACAGATACGCAGTATTTT. As protein: CSARLAGYTDTQYF.

This clonotype came up many times. Here the CDR3 DNA reads TGCAGCGTTGAAGCAGTGGTAGCGGGGAATGAGCAGTTCTTC. It translates to CSVEAVVAGNEQFF. This sequence joins TRBV29-1 and TRBJ2-1, with 8 bases that match TRBD2. The germline V gene encodes CDR1 SQVTM and CDR2 ANQGSEA. V shed 1 base, J shed 7 bases, and the junction held 6 bases outside the gene matches. CDR3 length: 14 residues.